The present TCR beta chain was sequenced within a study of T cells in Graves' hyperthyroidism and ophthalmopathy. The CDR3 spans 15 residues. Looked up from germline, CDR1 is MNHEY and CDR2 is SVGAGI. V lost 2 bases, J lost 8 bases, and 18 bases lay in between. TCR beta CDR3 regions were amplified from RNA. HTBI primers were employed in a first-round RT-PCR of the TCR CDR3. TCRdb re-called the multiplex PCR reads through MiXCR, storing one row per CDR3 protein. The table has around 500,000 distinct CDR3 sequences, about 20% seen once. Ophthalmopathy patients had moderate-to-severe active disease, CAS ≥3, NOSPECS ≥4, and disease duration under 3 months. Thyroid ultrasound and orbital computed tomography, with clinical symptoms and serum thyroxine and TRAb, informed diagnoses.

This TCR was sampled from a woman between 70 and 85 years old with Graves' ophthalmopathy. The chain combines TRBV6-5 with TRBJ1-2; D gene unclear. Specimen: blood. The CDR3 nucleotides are TGTGCCAGCAGTTACACAGACAAGGATGGCGTCGGCTACACCTTC. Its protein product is CASSYTDKDGVGYTF.